The 27 T cell receptor beta chains presented below share a single source sample, sequenced in a study of blood T cell repertoires in COVID-19. Clones were read by immunoSEQ multiplex PCR, and TCRdb kept only the in-frame ones, dropping some. The data show about 140,000 clones, with about three quarters seen just once and less than 2.5% held by the top ten. The sample was peripheral blood. Source of these receptors: an older woman with acute or convalescent COVID-19.

J is TRBJ2-7 and V is TRBV30, with D perhaps TRBD2 (5 bases). Trimming left V 2 bases short and J 7 bases short, with 24 bases between. The length of the CDR3 is 16 residues. The V gene's germline CDR1 is GTSNPN and CDR2 SVGIG (reference sequence). As DNA, the CDR3 is TGTGCCTGGAGTAGGGCGTCTAGCACTTCCCTGGGAGAGCAGTACTTC. Amino acid sequence: CAWSRASSTSLGEQYF.

This clone was counted between two and nine times. J is TRBJ1-2 and V is TRBV28, with TRBD1 identical over 7 bases. The CDR3 consists of 18 residues. The J segment lost 7 bases and the V segment lost 3 bases, leaving 20 bases of the junction unmatched. Germline CDR1 is MDHEN and CDR2 is SYDVKM. The DNA for the CDR3 is TGTGCCAGCAGTTTTCCCCCCTCGGCAGGGGGGATTGTGGGTGGCTACACCTTC. This sequence encodes CASSFPPSAGGIVGGYTF.

The chain uses TRBV28 and TRBJ2-7, with 7 bases fitting TRBD1. The V gene's germline CDR1 is MDHEN and CDR2 SYDVKM. The CDR3 is made up of 15 amino acids. The V and J ends lost 5 bases and 7 bases, in that order; junction bases with no gene match: 14. The CDR3: CASSPRQGRAWEQYF. The CDR3 nucleotides are TGTGCCAGCAGTCCCCGACAGGGAAGGGCGTGGGAGCAGTACTTC. The entire variable domain, with the rest obtained from reference TRBV28 and TRBJ2-7, is as follows: DVKVTQSSRYLVKRTGEKVFLECVQDMDHENMFWYRQDPGLGLRLIYFSYDVKMKEKGDIPEGYSVSREKKERFSLILESASTNQTSMYLCASSPRQGRAWEQYFGPGTRLTVT.

The rearrangement uses TRBV6-6 and TRBJ2-1, with D tentatively TRBD1 (5 bases). The CDR3 consists of 12 residues. With 5 bases removed from V and 10 bases from J, the gap between germline ends came to 12 bases. Germline loops: CDR1 MNHNY, CDR2 SVGAGI (reference sequence). Here the CDR3 DNA reads TGTGCCAGCAGTGTACGACAGCTGGAGCAGTTCTTC. Translated: CASSVRQLEQFF.

In its sample, this clone was seen once. The genes are TRBV5-4 and TRBJ2-7; no clear D gene. The CDR3 extends over 12 amino acids. Trimming stripped 0 bases from V and 6 bases from J, with 7 bases between. Germline CDR1 and CDR2: SGHNT and YYREEE (reference sequence). The CDR3 region has the DNA TGTGCCAGCAGCTTGGAATCGGGCGAGCAGTACTTC. It codes for CASSLESGEQYF.

V and J are TRBV28 and TRBJ1-2, with TRBD1 as a possible D gene (5 bases). V lost 10 bases to trimming and J lost 7 bases, with 19 bases between them. The CDR3 loop spans 13 amino acids. The germline V gene encodes CDR1 MDHEN and CDR2 SYDVKM. The CDR3 here is CANYAGPGGGYTF. CDR3 DNA sequence: TGTGCCAACTACGCGGGGCCAGGAGGTGGCTACACCTTC.

This rearrangement joins TRBV30 to TRBJ2-7, with D tentatively TRBD1 (8 bases). This CDR3 spans 13 amino acids. Between the trimmed V and J ends, which lost 4 bases and 5 bases, there was a span of 15 bases. The germline V gene encodes CDR1 GTSNPN and CDR2 SVGIG (reference sequence). The CDR3 spells CAWNRGGVHEQYF. As DNA, the CDR3 is TGTGCCTGGAACAGGGGGGGAGTCCACGAGCAGTACTTC.

The genes are TRBV11-2 and TRBJ1-4; 10 nucleotides line up with TRBD1. Germline CDR1 reads SGHAT; CDR2 reads FQNNGV. V lost 5 bases, J lost 8 bases, and 11 bases stayed unmatched. The CDR3 totals 16 residues. In DNA form, the CDR3 reads TGTGCCAGCAGCAAAAACGCTCCGGGACAGGGGGAAAAACTGTTTTTT. Protein: CASSKNAPGQGEKLFF.

The chain employs TRBV7-9 and TRBJ2-1, with D unclear. Trimming cost V 4 bases and J 6 bases, with 16 bases left between them. The V gene's germline CDR1 is SEHNR and CDR2 FQNEAQ (reference sequence). The CDR3 loop spans 15 amino acids. Here the CDR3 reads CASSSRKRAINEQFF. For the CDR3, the DNA is TGTGCCAGCAGCTCTAGGAAAAGAGCCATCAATGAGCAGTTCTTC.

J is TRBJ1-2 and V is TRBV4-1; TRBD1 might be the D (6 bases). Germline V gene lookup returns CDR1 MGHRA and CDR2 YSYEKL. The germline V and J ends were trimmed by 0 bases and 5 bases, with 13 bases remaining between them. The CDR3 sequence is 15 residues long. The CDR3 DNA reads as TGCGCCAGCAGCCAAGACCTACAGGGTTGGTATGGCTACACCTTC. This codes for CASSQDLQGWYGYTF.

The V call is TRBV19, the J call TRBJ2-1; possible D gene TRBD2, 5 bases. Germline values: CDR1 LNHDA, CDR2 SQIVND (reference sequence). V dropped 5 bases and J dropped 7 bases, with 18 bases sitting between them. There are 15 residues in the CDR3. CDR3 residues: CASSWAAASGNEQFF. CDR3 DNA sequence: TGTGCCAGTAGTTGGGCAGCGGCCTCGGGGAATGAGCAGTTCTTC. Drawing the rest from reference TRBV19 and TRBJ2-1, the complete variable domain is DGGITQSPKYLFRKEGQNVTLSCEQNLNHDAMYWYRQDPGQGLRLIYYSQIVNDFQKGDIAEGYSVSREKKESFPLTVTSAQKNPTAFYLCASSWAAASGNEQFFGPGTRLTVL.

The table lists this clone with a count of one. The rearrangement joins TRBV28 to TRBJ2-7, with TRBD2 matching 11 bases. V lost 3 bases and J lost 5; bases outside the gene matches: 12. The CDR3 totals 17 residues. Germline CDR1 is MDHEN and CDR2 is SYDVKM. CDR3 amino acids: CASSFPLLAGVKDEQYF. The CDR3 DNA sequence: TGTGCCAGCAGTTTCCCTTTACTAGCGGGAGTCAAGGACGAGCAGTACTTC.

This clone has only one observation. V is TRBV10-2 and J is TRBJ2-5; a weak D match, TRBD2 (6 bases). This CDR3 comprises 13 residues. Trimming took off 6 bases at V and 9 bases at J, with 17 bases between the two ends. From germline, CDR1 is WSHSY and CDR2 SAAADI. The CDR3 sequence is CASREPGSRPQYF. The CDR3 DNA reads TGCGCCAGCAGAGAACCCGGGAGCCGACCCCAGTACTTC.

This clone was seen only a few times. The chain employs TRBV5-6 and TRBJ2-3; TRBD2 is a possible D gene (6 bases). Trimming removed 3 bases at V and 1 base at J, with 15 bases between. Germline CDR1 is SGHDT and CDR2 is YYEEEE. The CDR3 has 16 amino acids. The CDR3 DNA reads as TGTGCCAGCAGCTACGGGAGTGGATGGCGCACAGATACGCAGTATTTT. Amino acids: CASSYGSGWRTDTQYF.

The J gene is TRBJ1-1, the V gene TRBV3-1 (or the pseudogene TRBV3-2); D remains unclear. The CDR3 is made up of 17 amino acids. With 1 base removed from V and 0 bases from J, the gap between germline ends came to 15 bases. Germline-derived CDR1 and CDR2 are LGHDT and YNNKEL (reference sequence). In DNA, the CDR3 is TGTGCCAGCAGCCAAGGAGTTGCGGTCGAGGTGAACACTGAAGCTTTCTTT. It is translated as CASSQGVAVEVNTEAFF.

The sample holds a few counts of this clone. This chain connects TRBV5-5 to TRBJ2-3, with TRBD1 matching 7 bases. The CDR3 covers 14 residues. In germline, CDR1 is SGHKS, CDR2 YYEKEE (reference sequence). V was pared by 4 bases and J by 2 bases, with 4 bases of the junction left unmatched. CDR3 bases: TGTGCCAGCAGCCCGGACAGGTTCACAGATACGCAGTATTTT. Amino acids: CASSPDRFTDTQYF.

This chain uses TRBV12-5 with TRBJ1-2; TRBD1 matches 7 bases. The CDR3 has 17 amino acids. The V and J ends lost 3 bases and 7 bases, in that order; junction bases with no gene match: 17. Per germline, CDR1 LGHNT and CDR2 FRNRAP. CDR3 nucleotide sequence: TGTGCTAGTGGTTTAGGGTTTGCCGAGGGCAGGGGGACTGGCTACACCTTC. It translates to CASGLGFAEGRGTGYTF.

The chain joins TRBV7-9 to TRBJ2-1; 8 positions agree with TRBD2. Trimming cost V 5 bases and J 7 bases; bases outside gene matches: 4. Germline V CDR1 and CDR2: SEHNR, FQNEAQ (reference sequence). This CDR3 contains 13 residues. In DNA, the CDR3 is TGTGCCAGCAGCCAGAGCGGGAGAAATGAGCAGTTCTTC. It encodes CASSQSGRNEQFF.

The V call is TRBV7-2, the J call TRBJ2-7; D unclear. This CDR3 contains 12 residues. CDR1 SGHTA and CDR2 FQGNSA come from the germline V gene. V was cut by 1 base and J by 4 bases, with 5 bases left in between. The CDR3 here is CASSLGVYEQYF. DNA of the CDR3: TGTGCCAGCAGCTTAGGAGTGTACGAGCAGTACTTC.

This clone was seen more than once but under ten times. V gene TRBV6-5 combines with J gene TRBJ2-7; 7 bases map to TRBD2. The CDR3 sequence is 15 residues long. The germline CDR1 and CDR2 sequences are MNHEY and SVGAGI. With V trimmed by 4 bases and J by 2 bases, 8 bases remained unmatched. The CDR3 region is CASSSSTSEAYEQYF. The CDR3 DNA sequence: TGTGCCAGCAGTTCCTCCACTAGCGAGGCCTACGAGCAGTACTTC.

CDR3 nucleotides: TGCGCCAGCAGCTCCCGGACTAGCGGGCAGACCTACGAGCAGTACTTC. Translating it yields CASSSRTSGQTYEQYF. The J gene is TRBJ2-7, the V gene TRBV5-1, with 11 positions matching TRBD2. This CDR3 is 16 amino acids long. V dropped 3 bases and J dropped 2; count of bases not matched to a gene: 7. Germline lookup yields CDR1 SGHRS and CDR2 YFSETQ.

This clone has a handful of counts. The chain combines TRBV5-1 with TRBJ2-1, with D uncertain. The CDR3 loop spans 13 amino acids. Trimming removed 4 bases at V and 5 bases at J, with 10 bases between. Germline lookup yields CDR1 SGHRS and CDR2 YFSETQ. The DNA for the CDR3 is TGCGCCAGCAGCGATCGACTGAACAATGAGCAGTTCTTC. This gives the protein CASSDRLNNEQFF.

The chain carries TRBV5-8 and TRBJ2-7; D may be TRBD2 (5 bases). The CDR3 spans 13 residues. Germline V gene lookup returns CDR1 SGHTS and CDR2 YDEGEE. V lost 2 bases to trimming and J lost 4 bases, with 10 bases between them. Here the CDR3 reads CASSFEGSYEQYF. The CDR3 DNA reads TGTGCCAGCAGCTTTGAGGGTTCGTACGAGCAGTACTTC.

In this sample, this clone turned up a few times. For the CDR3, the DNA is TGTGCCAGCAGTTACGGGGGGTATCAGCCCCAGCATTTT. This codes for CASSYGGYQPQHF. The chain uses TRBV6-2 or TRBV6-3 and TRBJ1-5; D may be TRBD1 (5 bases). The CDR3 is 13 amino acids. The germline V gene encodes CDR1 MNHEY and CDR2 SVGEGT. V dropped 2 bases and J dropped 5 bases, with 7 bases sitting between them.

V usage is TRBV7-2 and J usage is TRBJ2-1, with D tentatively TRBD2 (6 bases). V dropped 2 bases and J dropped 1 base, with 9 bases sitting between them. This CDR3 has 15 residues. Germline V gives CDR1 SGHTA, CDR2 FQGNSA. The CDR3 nucleotides are TGTGCCAGCAGCTTACCGGGGGTTTCCTACAATGAGCAGTTCTTC. Protein sequence: CASSLPGVSYNEQFF.

Only a few counts were recorded for this clone. The chain links TRBV29-1 to TRBJ1-2; 10 nucleotides line up with TRBD1. Unmatched junction bases numbered 5, after V lost 2 bases and J lost 8 bases. CDR1 and CDR2 from the germline V gene are SQVTM and ANQGSEA. The CDR3 sequence is 13 residues long. This chain's CDR3 is CSVEPGQGFGYTF. Here the CDR3 DNA reads TGCAGCGTTGAACCGGGACAGGGGTTCGGCTACACCTTC.

The V and J genes are TRBV7-6 and TRBJ1-3; D gene ambiguous. The germline V gene encodes CDR1 SGHVS and CDR2 FNYEAQ. Trimming left V 4 bases short and J 0 bases short, with 10 bases between. The CDR3 is 15 residues long. The CDR3 loop is CASSSVVSSGNTIYF. The CDR3 region has the DNA TGTGCCAGCAGCTCCGTAGTGAGCTCTGGAAACACCATATATTTT.